These T cell receptor beta chains were read from a single sample in a study of naive and memory T cell subsets. TCRdb reprocessed the UMI-ligation and nested PCR reads via MiXCR and lists one record per CDR3 protein. The sample carries 130,000 to 150,000 distinct CDR3 sequences, about 15% recorded once. The sequenced sample consisted of naive CD4+ T cells from blood. These receptors all come from a human donor in good health. CDR3s include the opening cysteine and the closing phenylalanine or tryptophan. D genes are given only for firm matches. Size values are once, few and many counts, or a class for expanded clones, and some rows have none.

CDR3nt	CDR3aa	abundance	v_gene	j_gene	d_gene
TGTGCCAGTAGTCCTTCTGGGAGCTCCTACGAGCAGTACTTC	CASSPSGSSYEQYF	many	TRBV19	TRBJ2-7	NA
TGTGCCAGCAGTTTATCTGCGCCCCACGGGAATGAGCAGTTCTTC	CASSLSAPHGNEQFF	few	TRBV28	TRBJ2-1	NA
TGTGCCAGCAGTGAAGGCGGGGGCTCCTACAATGAGCAGTTCTTC	CASSEGGGSYNEQFF	few	TRBV25-1	TRBJ2-1	TRBD2
TGTGCCAGCAGACTAACAGGGATCGGCGGAGCTGAGCAGTTCTTC	CASRLTGIGGAEQFF	NA	TRBV12-3/TRBV12-4	TRBJ2-1	NA
TGTGCCAGCAGTTACGCGGGGGCCCCGAGGGACAATGAGCAGTTCTTC	CASSYAGAPRDNEQFF	NA	TRBV6-5	TRBJ2-1	NA
TGTGCCAGCAGTGTCAGGAGGATTTATCAGCCCCAGCATTTT	CASSVRRIYQPQHF	few	TRBV12-3/TRBV12-4	TRBJ1-5	NA
TGTGCCAGCAGTTTCAGGGGGGACTCCTACAATGAGCAGTTCTTC	CASSFRGDSYNEQFF	NA	TRBV6-6	TRBJ2-1	NA
TGTGCCAGCAGTTTTGGCAGCTACGAGCAGTACTTC	CASSFGSYEQYF	few	TRBV12-3/TRBV12-4	TRBJ2-7	NA
TGTGCCAGCAAAAAGATTGGGAACACTGAAGCTTTCTTT	CASKKIGNTEAFF	NA	TRBV6-2/TRBV6-3	TRBJ1-1	NA
TGTGCCAGCAACCACAACACAGATACGCAGTATTTT	CASNHNTDTQYF	NA	TRBV7-9	TRBJ2-3	NA
TGCAGCGCCGACGGTACTAGGTCTTTCTTT	CSADGTRSFF	few	TRBV29-1	TRBJ1-1	NA
TGCGCCAGCAGCCAAGATTTAGCGGGGGGACCCCTTCAAGAGACCCAGTACTTC	CASSQDLAGGPLQETQYF	NA	TRBV4-3	TRBJ2-5	TRBD2
TGTGCCAGCAGTCGCGGGTGGCCTGGGGCCAACGTCCTGACTTTC	CASSRGWPGANVLTF	NA	TRBV6-5	TRBJ2-6	NA
TGCGCCAGCAGCTTGACCCCCGATACGCAGTATTTT	CASSLTPDTQYF	few	TRBV5-1	TRBJ2-3	NA
TGCAGCGGTGGGACGAGCCAAAACATTCAGTACTTC	CSGGTSQNIQYF	NA	TRBV29-1	TRBJ2-4	NA
TGCAGCGTTGAGGCTCAGGGGGACGAGCAGTACTTC	CSVEAQGDEQYF	few	TRBV29-1	TRBJ2-7	TRBD1
TGTGCCAGCAGTAAACAGGGTGGAGCCAAAAACATTCAGTACTTC	CASSKQGGAKNIQYF	many	TRBV6-2/TRBV6-3	TRBJ2-4	NA
TGTGCCACCGCCCTCTGGGGCTTGGGGGATGAAAAACTGTTTTTT	CATALWGLGDEKLFF	NA	TRBV24-1	TRBJ1-4	NA
TGTGCCAGCAGTTTACAGGACGCCAGGTGGGGTGAGCAGTTCTTC	CASSLQDARWGEQFF	few	TRBV12-3/TRBV12-4	TRBJ2-1	NA
TGCAGTGCTAGAGATCTAGCGGGAGGAACCTACGAGCAGTACTTC	CSARDLAGGTYEQYF	few	TRBV20-1	TRBJ2-7	TRBD2
TGTGCCAGCAGTGAAGGAGGGAGTGGCACAGATACGCAGTATTTT	CASSEGGSGTDTQYF	NA	TRBV6-1	TRBJ2-3	NA
TGTGCCATCAGTGAACGCGGGATTGGTCTGGATGAGCAGTTCTTC	CAISERGIGLDEQFF	few	TRBV10-3	TRBJ2-1	NA
TGCGCCAGCAGCGATCCGAGGACACTAGGAGGGACCCAGTACTTC	CASSDPRTLGGTQYF	NA	TRBV5-1	TRBJ2-5	NA
TGTGCCAGCAGCCAAGTACTAGCGGGGCCTCGGAATGAGCAGTTCTTC	CASSQVLAGPRNEQFF	NA	TRBV3-1	TRBJ2-1	TRBD2
TGTGCCAGCGGGATCCAGCCCCAGCATTTT	CASGIQPQHF	NA	TRBV6-6	TRBJ1-5	NA
TGTGCCAGCAGCAACCCGGGACAGGGGATTCTTCAAACTGAAGCTTTCTTT	CASSNPGQGILQTEAFF	NA	TRBV21-1	TRBJ1-1	NA
TGCGCCAGCAGCTTGAAGGGGGGCTCGAACACCGGGGAGCTGTTTTTT	CASSLKGGSNTGELFF	few	TRBV5-1	TRBJ2-2	NA
TGTGCCAGCAGCTTGGCCGCTCCTGGGGCCAACGTCCTGACTTTC	CASSLAAPGANVLTF	NA	TRBV5-1	TRBJ2-6	NA
TGCAGTGCCTCTAGGACAGGGGGCGAGACCCAGTACTTC	CSASRTGGETQYF	few	TRBV20-1	TRBJ2-5	TRBD1
TGTGCCAGCAGCGGGGGGGGGAGCTATAGCAATCAGCCCCAGCATTTT	CASSGGGSYSNQPQHF	NA	TRBV9	TRBJ1-5	NA
TGTGCCATCAGTGAGGGAGCGTATAGCAATCAGCCCCAGCATTTT	CAISEGAYSNQPQHF	few	TRBV10-3	TRBJ1-5	NA
TGTGCCAGCAGCAACTGTGGGGCGTACGAGCAGTACTTC	CASSNCGAYEQYF	few	TRBV21-1	TRBJ2-7	NA
TGTGCCAGCAGTACCCGACAGGGGGGGGAGACCCAGTACTTC	CASSTRQGGETQYF	NA	TRBV28	TRBJ2-5	TRBD1
TGTGCCAGCAGCTTGGTCGGGGCGTCGGGGGAGACCCAGTACTTC	CASSLVGASGETQYF	few	TRBV7-9	TRBJ2-5	NA
TGTGCCAGCTCCAGACAGGGGGCGGATGGCTACACCTTC	CASSRQGADGYTF	NA	TRBV18	TRBJ1-2	TRBD1
TGTGCCTGGTGTTCCGGGACAGGGGATGGTTCACCCCTCCACTTT	CAWCSGTGDGSPLHF	NA	TRBV30	TRBJ1-6	TRBD1
TGCGCCAGCAGCCAAGTTCGGGGTATCGAGCAGTACTTC	CASSQVRGIEQYF	few	TRBV4-3	TRBJ2-7	NA
TGTGCCAGCAGTTTGTGGGACAGGGAAGAGACCCAGTACTTC	CASSLWDREETQYF	NA	TRBV12-3/TRBV12-4	TRBJ2-5	TRBD1
TGTGCCAGCAGTTGGACAGGGGGTCCCAATCAGCCCCAGCATTTT	CASSWTGGPNQPQHF	few	TRBV28	TRBJ1-5	TRBD1
TGTGCCAGCAGCCAGGACAGGGGGGAGACTGGGGCCAACGTCCTGACTTTC	CASSQDRGETGANVLTF	once	TRBV6-5	TRBJ2-6	TRBD1
TGTGCCAGCAGCCAAGGACTAGCGGGATTTCAAGAGACCCAGTACTTC	CASSQGLAGFQETQYF	few	TRBV5-4	TRBJ2-5	TRBD2
TGCAGCGTTGGGCCAGGTATCGAGACCCAGTACTTC	CSVGPGIETQYF	NA	TRBV29-1	TRBJ2-5	NA
TGTGCCAGCCACTTAGGGGGGCGGGAGACCCAGTACTTC	CASHLGGRETQYF	NA	TRBV5-4	TRBJ2-5	NA
TGTGCCAGCAGCCAAGGGGATAGCAATCAGCCCCAGCATTTT	CASSQGDSNQPQHF	many	TRBV3-1	TRBJ1-5	NA
TGCAGTGCTAGAGGCCAATCTACGCAGTATTTT	CSARGQSTQYF	NA	TRBV20-1	TRBJ2-3	NA
TGTGCCATCAGTGACCTCCGGGGGGTAGAGACCCAGTACTTC	CAISDLRGVETQYF	NA	TRBV10-3	TRBJ2-5	TRBD2
TGTGCCAGCAGTTTGTGGCTAGCAGAGACCCAGTACTTC	CASSLWLAETQYF	few	TRBV12-3/TRBV12-4	TRBJ2-5	NA
TGTGCCACCAGTGATAACTCCGGGACTAGCAGAGAGACCCAGTACTTC	CATSDNSGTSRETQYF	NA	TRBV24-1	TRBJ2-5	TRBD2
TGCGCCAGCAGCTTGAGGACGGGAGGACCCCAAGAGACCCAGTACTTC	CASSLRTGGPQETQYF	NA	TRBV5-1	TRBJ2-5	TRBD2
TGCAGTGCTAGAGATTACTCGGGTGGATACGAGCAGTACTTC	CSARDYSGGYEQYF	NA	TRBV20-1	TRBJ2-7	NA
TGTGCCAGCAGTTTCCACAGGGGTTCCTACGAGCAGTACTTC	CASSFHRGSYEQYF	NA	TRBV6-5	TRBJ2-7	TRBD1